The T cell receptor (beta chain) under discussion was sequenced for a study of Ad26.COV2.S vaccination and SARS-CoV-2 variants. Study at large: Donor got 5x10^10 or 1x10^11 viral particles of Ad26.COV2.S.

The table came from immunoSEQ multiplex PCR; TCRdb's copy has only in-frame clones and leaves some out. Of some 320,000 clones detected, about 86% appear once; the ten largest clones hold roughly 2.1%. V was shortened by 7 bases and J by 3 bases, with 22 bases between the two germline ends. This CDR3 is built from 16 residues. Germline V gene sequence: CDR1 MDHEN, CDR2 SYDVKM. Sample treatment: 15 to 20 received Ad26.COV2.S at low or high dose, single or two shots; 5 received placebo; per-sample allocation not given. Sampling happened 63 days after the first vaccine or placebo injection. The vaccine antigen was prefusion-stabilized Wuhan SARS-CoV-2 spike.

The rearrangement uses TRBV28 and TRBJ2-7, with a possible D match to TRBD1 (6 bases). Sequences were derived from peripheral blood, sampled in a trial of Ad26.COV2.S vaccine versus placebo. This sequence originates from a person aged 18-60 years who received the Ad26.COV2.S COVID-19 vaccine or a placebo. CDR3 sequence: CASMGGQSILFYEQYF. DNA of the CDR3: TGTGCCAGCATGGGTGGACAGTCCATCCTTTTCTACGAGCAGTACTTC.